This passage covers 3 T cell receptor beta chains from one sample sequenced in a study of shared clonotypes between healthy human individuals. Method: immunoSEQ multiplex PCR; TCRdb's copy keeps in-frame clones and lacks some. Among over 700,000 clones, 72% were seen once, and the ten largest hold less than 2%. The sequencing input was memory CD4+ T cells sorted from blood. Subset defined: CD45RA-negative fraction. The receptors derive from a woman aged 25 to 45 in good health.

The sample holds one count of this clone. The V and J genes are TRBV7-9 and TRBJ1-1; D call uncertain. This CDR3 is built from 18 residues. Germline V CDR1 and CDR2: SEHNR, FQNEAQ (reference sequence). V was trimmed by 3 bases and J by 0 bases, leaving 20 bases between them. Written as DNA, the CDR3 is TGTGCCAGCAGCTTCGGGTTTATTAGCGGGAAGATGAACACTGAAGCTTTCTTT. Its translation is CASSFGFISGKMNTEAFF.

The rearrangement joins TRBV5-1 to TRBJ2-2; a possible D gene is TRBD2 (5 bases). Germline loops: CDR1 SGHRS, CDR2 YFSETQ. V shed 0 bases and J shed 7 bases, with 10 bases lying between them. CDR3 length equals 14 residues. In DNA, the CDR3 is TGCGCCAGCAGCTTGGGACTACGAATCGGGGAGCTGTTTTTT. Translated: CASSLGLRIGELFF.

This clone was seen only once. The V gene is TRBV5-1, the J gene TRBJ2-3, with no clear D. Between the trimmed V and J ends, which lost 0 bases and 3 bases, there was a span of 5 bases. CDR3 length: 13 amino acids. Germline CDR1 is SGHRS and CDR2 is YFSETQ. CDR3 region: CASSLVGTDTQYF. CDR3 in DNA: TGCGCCAGCAGCTTGGTCGGTACAGATACGCAGTATTTT.